These T cell receptor beta chains were read from a single sample in a study of a mutant IDH1 vaccine in newly diagnosed glioma. These receptors are not linked to any known antigen. Method: immunoSEQ multiplex PCR; TCRdb's copy keeps in-frame clones and lacks some. The sample contains around 61,000 clones, around three quarters of which appear only once. Sequenced material: PBMCs, taken from a glioma patient whose treatment included an IDH1 peptide vaccine. These receptors all come from a man aged 45-60 years with glioma. The CDR3 runs from the conserved cysteine through the conserved F or W. D genes are given only for firm matches. Clone size is not always given. Where it is, it says once, few, many or a class for expanded clones.

j_call: TRBJ1-5; v_call: TRBV4-3; clone_size: once; d_call: TRBD1; cdr3_nt: TGCGCCAGCAGCCAAGAGTTGGGCGGGACAGGGGGTTATCAGCCCCAGCATTTT; cdr3_aa: CASSQELGGTGGYQPQHF
j_call: TRBJ1-2; v_call: TRBV7-2; clone_size: .; d_call: TRBD1; cdr3_nt: TGTGCCAGCAGCTCGACAGGGACGTATGGCTACACCTTC; cdr3_aa: CASSSTGTYGYTF
j_call: TRBJ1-2; v_call: TRBV2; clone_size: once; d_call: .; cdr3_nt: TGTGCCAGCTCCCTCCTGAGGAACGACTATGGCTACACCTTC; cdr3_aa: CASSLLRNDYGYTF
j_call: TRBJ2-1; v_call: TRBV5-1; clone_size: .; d_call: .; cdr3_nt: TGCGCCAGCAGCTTGGCTGGGTTCTCGAGCTCCTACAATGAGCAGTTCTTC; cdr3_aa: CASSLAGFSSSYNEQFF
j_call: TRBJ2-5; v_call: TRBV5-1; clone_size: .; d_call: .; cdr3_nt: TGCGCCAGCAGCTTGTTCTCGCAAGAGACCCAGTACTTC; cdr3_aa: CASSLFSQETQYF
j_call: TRBJ1-2; v_call: TRBV25-1; clone_size: once; d_call: TRBD1; cdr3_nt: TGTGCCACCCAGACAGGGGGTAACTATGGCTACACCTTC; cdr3_aa: CATQTGGNYGYTF
j_call: TRBJ1-2; v_call: TRBV4-1; clone_size: medium-sized; d_call: .; cdr3_nt: TGCGCCAGCAGCTATCTCGCAGGAAATCAGTCCTATGGCTACACCTTC; cdr3_aa: CASSYLAGNQSYGYTF
j_call: TRBJ1-2; v_call: TRBV6-5; clone_size: .; d_call: .; cdr3_nt: TGTGCCACCCAAGTAAGGGGGGCTAACTATGGCTACACCTTC; cdr3_aa: CATQVRGANYGYTF
j_call: TRBJ2-4; v_call: TRBV4-1; clone_size: .; d_call: TRBD1; cdr3_nt: TGCGCCAGCAGCCAAGAGATGGACAGGGCCAAAAACATTCAGTACTTC; cdr3_aa: CASSQEMDRAKNIQYF
j_call: TRBJ2-2; v_call: TRBV30; clone_size: .; d_call: .; cdr3_nt: TGTGCCTGGGACAACCCCCACGGGGGCATGAACACCGGGGAGCTGTTTTTT; cdr3_aa: CAWDNPHGGMNTGELFF
j_call: TRBJ2-2; v_call: TRBV12-5; clone_size: .; d_call: .; cdr3_nt: TGTGCTAGTGGTCGGACAGACCCGAACACCGGGGAGCTGTTTTTT; cdr3_aa: CASGRTDPNTGELFF
j_call: TRBJ1-6; v_call: TRBV27; clone_size: .; d_call: .; cdr3_nt: TGTGCCAGCAGCCCCGTGTCGGATCCACCCCTCCACTTT; cdr3_aa: CASSPVSDPPLHF
j_call: TRBJ2-7; v_call: TRBV10-3; clone_size: .; d_call: .; cdr3_nt: TGTGCCATCAGTGAGATTACAGGTGGGGACGAGCAGTACTTC; cdr3_aa: CAISEITGGDEQYF
j_call: TRBJ1-1; v_call: TRBV6-5; clone_size: few; d_call: .; cdr3_nt: TGTGCCAGCAGTTTCACGGCGGCGGGGCCTGAAGCTTTCTTT; cdr3_aa: CASSFTAAGPEAFF
j_call: TRBJ1-1; v_call: TRBV2; clone_size: .; d_call: TRBD1; cdr3_nt: TGTGCCAGCAGTAGGGACAGACCTAACACTGAAGCTTTCTTT; cdr3_aa: CASSRDRPNTEAFF
j_call: TRBJ1-1; v_call: TRBV29-1; clone_size: .; d_call: .; cdr3_nt: TGCAGCGTTGGCCAGAAAGCTTTCTTT; cdr3_aa: CSVGQKAFF
j_call: TRBJ2-7; v_call: TRBV2; clone_size: .; d_call: TRBD1; cdr3_nt: TGTGCCAGCAGGGCGACAGGGCCCCTCAGTGAGCAGTACTTC; cdr3_aa: CASRATGPLSEQYF
j_call: TRBJ2-3; v_call: TRBV4-1; clone_size: .; d_call: .; cdr3_nt: TGCGCCAGCAGCCAAGAGGGACGTCGCACAGATACGCAGTATTTT; cdr3_aa: CASSQEGRRTDTQYF
j_call: TRBJ1-2; v_call: TRBV20-1; clone_size: few; d_call: .; cdr3_nt: TGCAGTGCTAAGCCCAGGGATGACTACACCTTC; cdr3_aa: CSAKPRDDYTF
j_call: TRBJ1-5; v_call: TRBV2; clone_size: .; d_call: .; cdr3_nt: TGTGCCAGCACCGACAGGTATAGCAATCAGCCCCAGCATTTT; cdr3_aa: CASTDRYSNQPQHF
j_call: TRBJ1-1; v_call: TRBV19; clone_size: many; d_call: .; cdr3_nt: TGTGCCAGTAGTTTCGGACTCAACACTGAAGCTTTCTTT; cdr3_aa: CASSFGLNTEAFF
j_call: TRBJ1-2; v_call: TRBV4-3; clone_size: .; d_call: TRBD1; cdr3_nt: TGCGCCAGCAGCCAAGGTCAGGGGGCGGGCTATGGCTACACCTTC; cdr3_aa: CASSQGQGAGYGYTF
j_call: TRBJ2-1; v_call: TRBV4-1; clone_size: .; d_call: .; cdr3_nt: TGCGCCAGCAGCCTGGAGTCCCGTGGGAGCTCCTACAATGAGCAGTTCTTC; cdr3_aa: CASSLESRGSSYNEQFF
j_call: TRBJ1-1; v_call: TRBV6-5; clone_size: .; d_call: TRBD1; cdr3_nt: TGTGCCAGCAGTTACTCGGGACAGGGGAGGGGAACTGAAGCTTTCTTT; cdr3_aa: CASSYSGQGRGTEAFF
j_call: TRBJ2-7; v_call: TRBV19; clone_size: .; d_call: .; cdr3_nt: TGTGCCAGTAGTACGGGCAGATCCTACGAGCAGTACTTC; cdr3_aa: CASSTGRSYEQYF
j_call: TRBJ2-3; v_call: TRBV30; clone_size: .; d_call: TRBD1; cdr3_nt: TGTGCCTGGCAACAGGGGCCCTTCACAGATACGCAGTATTTT; cdr3_aa: CAWQQGPFTDTQYF
j_call: TRBJ1-2; v_call: TRBV20-1; clone_size: .; d_call: TRBD1; cdr3_nt: TGCAGTGCGACAGGGGTGAGTGGCTACACCTTC; cdr3_aa: CSATGVSGYTF
j_call: TRBJ1-2; v_call: TRBV2; clone_size: .; d_call: .; cdr3_nt: TGTGCCAGCAGTGAAAAGCTTGGCAGCGGAGGCTACACCTTC; cdr3_aa: CASSEKLGSGGYTF
j_call: TRBJ1-3; v_call: TRBV4-2; clone_size: .; d_call: TRBD1; cdr3_nt: TGTGCCAGCAGCCAAGTCTGGACAGGGACTTCCTCTGGAAACACCATATATTTT; cdr3_aa: CASSQVWTGTSSGNTIYF
j_call: TRBJ2-5; v_call: TRBV2; clone_size: .; d_call: TRBD2; cdr3_nt: TGTGCCAGCAGTGACGCGGGGGAAGAGACCCAGTACTTC; cdr3_aa: CASSDAGEETQYF
j_call: TRBJ2-5; v_call: TRBV2; clone_size: .; d_call: TRBD2; cdr3_nt: TGTGCCAGCAGACCCCACGGGGAGGGGGAGACCCAGTACTTC; cdr3_aa: CASRPHGEGETQYF
j_call: TRBJ2-7; v_call: TRBV5-1; clone_size: .; d_call: .; cdr3_nt: TGCGCCAGCAGCCCCCCGATGACAGGCTACACCTACGAGCAGTACTTC; cdr3_aa: CASSPPMTGYTYEQYF
j_call: TRBJ1-6; v_call: TRBV30; clone_size: .; d_call: .; cdr3_nt: TGTGCCTGGAGACCCGAGAGCTCCTATAATTCACCCCTCCACTTT; cdr3_aa: CAWRPESSYNSPLHF
j_call: TRBJ2-4; v_call: TRBV19; clone_size: .; d_call: .; cdr3_nt: TGTGCCAGTAGTATAGGACAGTTCGAAAAAAACATTCAGTACTTC; cdr3_aa: CASSIGQFEKNIQYF
j_call: TRBJ2-5; v_call: TRBV5-1; clone_size: .; d_call: TRBD1; cdr3_nt: TGCGCCAGCAGCTTGGGAGGGACAGTACGAGAGACCCAGTACTTC; cdr3_aa: CASSLGGTVRETQYF
j_call: TRBJ2-1; v_call: TRBV27; clone_size: .; d_call: .; cdr3_nt: TGTGCCAGCAGTTTGGCGCGCACAGGGAATGAGCAGTTCTTC; cdr3_aa: CASSLARTGNEQFF
j_call: TRBJ2-2; v_call: TRBV5-4; clone_size: once; d_call: .; cdr3_nt: TGTGCCAGCAGCCCATTAGGGACTGCGGGCGGGGAGCTGTTTTTT; cdr3_aa: CASSPLGTAGGELFF
j_call: TRBJ2-7; v_call: TRBV2; clone_size: .; d_call: .; cdr3_nt: TGTGCCAGCAGCGTCAATCAGGGAGACGAGCAGTACTTC; cdr3_aa: CASSVNQGDEQYF
j_call: TRBJ2-2; v_call: TRBV7-9; clone_size: .; d_call: TRBD2; cdr3_nt: TGTGCCAGCAGCCCGCGGGTTCTCGGCGGGGGTGAGCTGTTTTTT; cdr3_aa: CASSPRVLGGGELFF
j_call: TRBJ1-1; v_call: TRBV4-3; clone_size: .; d_call: .; cdr3_nt: TGCGCCAGCAGCCCCGAGGGGGGGGCGGGTGGCACTGAAGCTTTCTTT; cdr3_aa: CASSPEGGAGGTEAFF
j_call: TRBJ1-3; v_call: TRBV5-4; clone_size: .; d_call: TRBD1; cdr3_nt: TGTGCCAGCAGCTTTTCCAGGGGGATCCCTCTCTCTGGAAACACCATATATTTT; cdr3_aa: CASSFSRGIPLSGNTIYF
j_call: TRBJ2-2; v_call: TRBV27; clone_size: .; d_call: .; cdr3_nt: TGTGCCAGCAGTCCTTCCCATGGCGGGGAGCTGTTTTTT; cdr3_aa: CASSPSHGGELFF
j_call: TRBJ2-7; v_call: TRBV7-9; clone_size: .; d_call: .; cdr3_nt: TGTGCCAGCAGCTTGGTCCGTACCTACGAGCAGTACTTC; cdr3_aa: CASSLVRTYEQYF
j_call: TRBJ2-6; v_call: TRBV5-1; clone_size: .; d_call: .; cdr3_nt: TGCGCCAGCGGCAAACAGGGAGGAAACGGCAACGTCCTGACTTTC; cdr3_aa: CASGKQGGNGNVLTF
j_call: TRBJ1-6; v_call: TRBV19; clone_size: .; d_call: TRBD1; cdr3_nt: TGTGCCAGTAGTTACCCGGGACAGGGGGCTAATTCACCCCTCCACTTT; cdr3_aa: CASSYPGQGANSPLHF
j_call: TRBJ1-2; v_call: TRBV5-6; clone_size: .; d_call: .; cdr3_nt: TGTGCCAGCAGCGCGGGACGGAGGAGCGGCTACACCTTC; cdr3_aa: CASSAGRRSGYTF
j_call: TRBJ1-3; v_call: TRBV6-5; clone_size: .; d_call: .; cdr3_nt: TGTGCCAGCAGTTACGGGGAGTTATCTGGAAACACCATATATTTT; cdr3_aa: CASSYGELSGNTIYF
j_call: TRBJ2-3; v_call: TRBV7-9; clone_size: .; d_call: .; cdr3_nt: TGTGCCAGCAGCCCGGGGAACAGTGGGCCTACAGATACGCAGTATTTT; cdr3_aa: CASSPGNSGPTDTQYF
j_call: TRBJ1-1; v_call: TRBV10-2; clone_size: .; d_call: .; cdr3_nt: TGCGCCAGCAGTGAGTCTAGTCGGACTGAAGCTTTCTTT; cdr3_aa: CASSESSRTEAFF
j_call: TRBJ2-7; v_call: TRBV27; clone_size: .; d_call: .; cdr3_nt: TGTGCCAGCAGGCTGTACAGCCAAGAAATCCCCTCCTACGAGCAGTACTTC; cdr3_aa: CASRLYSQEIPSYEQYF
j_call: TRBJ1-1; v_call: TRBV7-9; clone_size: few; d_call: .; cdr3_nt: TGTGCCAGCAGCTTAGGTCTGACAGAAGAAGCTTTCTTT; cdr3_aa: CASSLGLTEEAFF
j_call: TRBJ2-7; v_call: TRBV9; clone_size: .; d_call: TRBD1; cdr3_nt: TGTGCCAGCAGCCCCGGGGACAGGCAAACCTACGAGCAGTACTTC; cdr3_aa: CASSPGDRQTYEQYF